The 14 T cell receptor beta chains below come from one sample, sequenced in a study of T cells in Graves' hyperthyroidism and ophthalmopathy. Researchers amplified the TCR beta CDR3 regions from RNA transcripts. The TCR CDR3 first-round RT-PCR relied on the HTBI primer set. MiXCR, run by TCRdb on the multiplex PCR reads, gives a single entry per CDR3 protein. The table lists some 800,000 distinct CDR3 sequences, over 35% of them singletons. The sequenced sample was blood. The source of these receptors is a man aged 18 to 29 with Graves' hyperthyroidism.

This clonotype showed up just a few times. V usage is TRBV4-1 and J usage is TRBJ2-5; no firm D call. CDR1 is MGHRA and CDR2 is YSYEKL in the germline V gene. Trimming removed 2 bases from V and 5 bases from J, with 15 bases in between. The CDR3 sequence is 15 residues long. CDR3: CASSQKAGSWETQYF. The DNA for the CDR3 is TGCGCCAGCAGCCAAAAAGCTGGAAGCTGGGAGACCCAGTACTTC.

The rearrangement links TRBV29-1 to TRBJ2-7, with 7 nucleotides matching TRBD2. After removal of 6 bases from V and 2 bases from J, the junction contained 7 bases not matched to a gene. This CDR3 region has 13 residues. CDR1 is SQVTM and CDR2 is ANQGSEA in the germline V gene. CDR3 in amino acids: CSVEWGGTYEQYF. CDR3 sequence (DNA): TGCAGCGTAGAATGGGGGGGGACCTACGAGCAGTACTTC.

This clonotype was picked up a small number of times. V usage is TRBV20-1 and J usage is TRBJ2-7; D is undetermined. Germline loops: CDR1 DFQATT, CDR2 SNEGSKA (reference sequence). This CDR3 has 16 residues. Trimming took 3 bases from V and 2 from J, leaving 20 bases between them. This chain's CDR3 is CSASSYRAFRAYEQYF. The CDR3 DNA follows: TGCAGTGCTAGTTCCTACCGAGCTTTCCGGGCCTACGAGCAGTACTTC.

V is TRBV19 and J is TRBJ2-7; D may be TRBD2 (5 bases). CDR3 length equals 13 residues. The germline V gene encodes CDR1 LNHDA and CDR2 SQIVND (reference sequence). With 6 bases removed from V and 3 bases from J, the gap between germline ends came to 12 bases. In DNA form, the CDR3 reads TGTGCCAGTAGCTTCGGGGTATTCTACGAGCAGTACTTC. Translating gives CASSFGVFYEQYF.

The chain links TRBV10-3 to TRBJ2-7; D possibly uses TRBD1 or TRBD2 (5 bases each). Germline V lookup: CDR1 ENHRY, CDR2 SYGVKD. CDR3 length: 15 residues. V was shortened by 10 bases and J by 7 bases, with 26 bases between the two germline ends. CDR3 nucleotides: TGTGCCAGCGGCCAAGAACGGGACCCTCCTCGGGAGCAGTACTTC. Protein product: CASGQERDPPREQYF.

The rearrangement uses TRBV29-1 and TRBJ1-1; 8 nucleotides agree with TRBD1. CDR3 length equals 13 residues. Trimming removed 6 bases from V and 0 bases from J; junction bases left unmatched: 3. Germline values: CDR1 SQVTM, CDR2 ANQGSEA. The CDR3 loop reads CSVRTGMNTEAFF. In DNA, the CDR3 is TGCAGCGTCAGGACAGGGATGAACACTGAAGCTTTCTTT.

This clonotype has a handful of counts. The chain is built from TRBV6-4 and TRBJ1-1; D remains unclear. Germline loops: CDR1 MRHNA, CDR2 SNTAGT. The V and J ends lost 0 bases and 5 bases respectively, with 7 bases between them. The CDR3 is 13 amino acids. The CDR3 spells CASSDSWDTEAFF. CDR3 coding DNA: TGTGCCAGCAGTGACTCTTGGGATACTGAAGCTTTCTTT.

The chain is built from TRBV7-2 and TRBJ2-7; 7 positions match TRBD2. The germline gives CDR1 SGHTA, CDR2 FQGNSA. This CDR3 is 15 amino acids long. V gave up 5 bases and J gave up 4 bases; unmatched junction bases: 11. The CDR3 loop is CASSILAVQDYEQYF. The CDR3 nucleotides read TGTGCCAGCAGCATTCTAGCGGTCCAAGATTACGAGCAGTACTTC. The variable domain in full, with the rest retrieved from reference TRBV7-2 and TRBJ2-7, is GAGVSQSPSNKVTEKGKDVELRCDPISGHTALYWYRQSLGQGLEFLIYFQGNSAPDKSGLPSDRFSAERTGGSVSTLTIQRTQQEDSAVYLCASSILAVQDYEQYFGPGTRLTVT.

This clonotype has ten or more counts. The chain uses TRBV20-1 and TRBJ1-6, with a weak D call TRBD1 (5 bases). The CDR3 is made up of 12 amino acids. Trimming stripped 3 bases from V and 11 bases from J, with 11 bases between. Germline-derived CDR1 and CDR2 are DFQATT and SNEGSKA (reference sequence). CDR3 loop: CSARDGTTPLHF. The CDR3, as DNA: TGCAGTGCTAGGGATGGGACTACACCCCTCCACTTT.

This clonotype was detected a few times. V is TRBV20-1 and J is TRBJ2-7, with D perhaps matching TRBD1 or TRBD2 (5 bases each). Germline values: CDR1 DFQATT, CDR2 SNEGSKA (reference sequence). Trimming left V 1 base short and J 7 bases short, with 14 bases between. CDR3 length equals 13 residues. This chain's CDR3 is CSARGSLGVEQYF. CDR3 sequence (DNA): TGCAGTGCTAGAGGCAGCCTGGGGGTAGAGCAGTACTTC.

About this clonotype: Given the absence of the conserved phenylalanine or tryptophan at the CDR3 end, a read error is likely. V and J are TRBV7-9 and TRBJ2-7; no reliable D call. The CDR3 consists of 12 residues. With 1 base removed from V and 4 bases from J, the gap between germline ends came to 5 bases. CDR1 is SEHNR and CDR2 is FQNEAQ in the germline V gene (reference sequence). This CDR3 reads CASSLDPYEQYL. CDR3 sequence (DNA): TGTGCCAGCAGCTTAGACCCATACGAGCAGTACCTC.

This clonotype has a count of ten or more. V gene TRBV19 combines with J gene TRBJ1-4, with no clear D. Germline-derived CDR1 and CDR2 are LNHDA and SQIVND (reference sequence). The CDR3 runs 12 residues. V was shortened by 4 bases and J by 12 bases, with 12 bases between the two germline ends. The CDR3: CASSTPGKELFF. The CDR3 DNA reads TGTGCCAGTAGTACGCCGGGAAAAGAACTGTTTTTT.

The rearrangement links TRBV7-9 to TRBJ1-4, with TRBD1 as a possible D gene (5 bases). This CDR3 has 14 residues. Trimming took off 5 bases at V and 8 bases at J, with 15 bases between the two ends. CDR1 is SEHNR, CDR2 FQNEAQ, per germline (reference sequence). CDR3 nucleotides: TGTGCCAGCAGCAGGGACCCGGGGAGGGAAAAACTGTTTTTT. Translating it yields CASSRDPGREKLFF.

The chain is built from TRBV20-1 and TRBJ2-5, with TRBD2 matching over 8 bases. V gave up 6 bases and J gave up 3 bases; unmatched junction bases: 12. The CDR3 extends over 15 amino acids. Germline V gene sequence: CDR1 DFQATT, CDR2 SNEGSKA (reference sequence). The CDR3 region is CSASRGSGGKETQYF. CDR3 nucleotide sequence: TGCAGTGCCTCCCGCGGGAGCGGGGGAAAAGAGACCCAGTACTTC.